These T cell receptor beta chains were read from a single sample in a study of T cells in Graves' hyperthyroidism and ophthalmopathy. TCRdb called the multiplex PCR reads again in MiXCR, with one record for every CDR3 protein. The table includes approximately 620,000 distinct CDR3 sequences, about 16% detected once. The sample was blood. All receptors derive from a woman aged 40 to 50 with Graves' ophthalmopathy. Both conserved end residues are part of each CDR3. A D gene is named only where the DNA matches it firmly. Only some rows state a clone size, as once, few, many or a class for expanded clones.

abundance | j_gene | v_gene | d_gene | CDR3nt | CDR3aa
many | TRBJ1-6 | TRBV3-1 | - | TGTGCCAGCAGCCAAGAGGATCGTCGTTCACCCCTCCACTTT | CASSQEDRRSPLHF
many | TRBJ1-1 | TRBV3-1 | - | TGTGCCAGCAGCCAAACAGGGTCTTGGGCTGAAGCTTTCTTT | CASSQTGSWAEAFF
- | TRBJ1-1 | TRBV30 | - | TGTGCCTGGGGGAGGGGGGGAGGACGCACTGAAGCTTTCTTT | CAWGRGGGRTEAFF
- | TRBJ2-7 | TRBV10-3 | - | TGTGCCATCAGTGAGGTTGGTGGGGATAGCGGCGAGCAGTACTTC | CAISEVGGDSGEQYF
many | TRBJ2-1 | TRBV24-1 | TRBD2 | TGTGCCACCAGTGATCCGGGGCTAGCGGGAGGGCCCTACAATGAGCAGTTCTTC | CATSDPGLAGGPYNEQFF
- | TRBJ2-1 | TRBV12-3/TRBV12-4 | - | TGTGCCAGCAGTCTACAGGGCCCGCGATCCTACAATGAGCAGTTCTTC | CASSLQGPRSYNEQFF
- | TRBJ1-2 | TRBV6-1 | - | TGTGCCAGCAGTGAGGTGCAAGCTAACTATGGCTACACCTTC | CASSEVQANYGYTF
many | TRBJ1-2 | TRBV11-2 | - | TGTGCCAGCAGTACTGTAGGGGCGGACTACTATGGCTACACCTTC | CASSTVGADYYGYTF
- | TRBJ1-6 | TRBV12-3/TRBV12-4 | - | TGTGCCAGCAGCCTGACTTCGGGATCACCCCTCCACTTT | CASSLTSGSPLHF
- | TRBJ1-6 | TRBV3-1 | - | TGTGCCAGCAGCCAAGGGGTTGTCCCCCTCCACTTT | CASSQGVVPLHF
- | TRBJ1-4 | TRBV4-1 | TRBD1 | TGCGCCAGCAGCCAAGAGGAGACAGGGTTAGGAACTAATGAAAAACTGTTTTTT | CASSQEETGLGTNEKLFF
few | TRBJ2-2 | TRBV9 | - | TGTGCCAGCAGCGTAGGGACTCACGGGGAGCTGTTTTTT | CASSVGTHGELFF
many | TRBJ2-3 | TRBV9 | TRBD2 | TGTGCCAGCAGCGCATCCTTTACTAGCGGCGGAGGAGATACGCAGTATTTT | CASSASFTSGGGDTQYF
many | TRBJ2-7 | TRBV10-3 | TRBD1 | TGTGCCATCAGTGAAGGGACAGGGGTTGGCGAGCAGTACTTC | CAISEGTGVGEQYF
many | TRBJ2-1 | TRBV12-3/TRBV12-4 | TRBD2 | TGTGCCAGCACCGATATAGCGGGGGGGAACTACAATGAGCAGTTCTTC | CASTDIAGGNYNEQFF
few | TRBJ1-1 | TRBV19 | - | TGTGCCAGTGGTCCCCGACAGATCGGAGCTTTCTTT | CASGPRQIGAFF
many | TRBJ2-1 | TRBV20-1 | TRBD2 | TGCAGTGCTAGAGATCGGCTAGCGGGAGGGTACTCCTACAATGAGCAGTTCTTC | CSARDRLAGGYSYNEQFF
many | TRBJ1-4 | TRBV27 | - | TGTGCCAGCAGTAGCCCCCGGGGGACGGGAAAACTGTTTTTT | CASSSPRGTGKLFF
few | TRBJ1-1 | TRBV20-1 | - | TGCAGTGCTAGACCGACAGGCCCGAACACTGAAGCTTTCTTT | CSARPTGPNTEAFF
many | TRBJ2-1 | TRBV11-1 | TRBD2 | TGTGCCAGTCGGAGAGCGGGAGGCCTCCACTACAATGAGCAGTTCTTC | CASRRAGGLHYNEQFF
few | TRBJ2-2 | TRBV3-1 | - | TGTGCCAGCAGCCAGCAAGTCCCCGGGGAGCTGTTTTTT | CASSQQVPGELFF
few | TRBJ1-5 | TRBV24-1 | - | TGTGCCACCCCGGTTGAGGAGAAGAGCAATCAGCCCCAGCATTTT | CATPVEEKSNQPQHF
few | TRBJ2-7 | TRBV5-1 | - | TGCGCCAGCAGCTCGCTAGCCGCCTGGGAGCAGTACTTC | CASSSLAAWEQYF
many | TRBJ1-1 | TRBV11-2 | - | TGTGCCAGCAGCCACCGGGAGGCGGCTTTCTTT | CASSHREAAFF
many | TRBJ2-5 | TRBV2 | TRBD1 | TGTGCCAGCAGTGATCGCACAGGGGGCCCCGGAGAGACCCAGTACTTC | CASSDRTGGPGETQYF
few | TRBJ1-5 | TRBV27 | - | TGTGCCAGCAGTCCTACAGGGATAGTCAATCAGCCCCAGCATTTT | CASSPTGIVNQPQHF
- | TRBJ2-1 | TRBV6-2/TRBV6-3 | TRBD2 | TGTGCCAGCAGTTATTTTAGCGGGGGATACAATGAGCAGTTCTTC | CASSYFSGGYNEQFF
- | TRBJ1-6 | TRBV9 | - | TGTGCCAGCAGCGTAAACACGGATTCACCCCTCCACTTT | CASSVNTDSPLHF
many | TRBJ1-2 | TRBV27 | - | TGTGCCAGCAGTAGGACAGATGCCTATGGCTACACCTTC | CASSRTDAYGYTF
few | TRBJ1-4 | TRBV20-1 | - | TGCAGTGCTGCCGCTTGGGGAGCTAATGAAAAACTGTTTTTT | CSAAAWGANEKLFF
- | TRBJ2-2 | TRBV30 | - | TGTGCCTCGCCCATCGTCCAGGGTGGATTTGTGACCGGGGAGCTGTTTTTT | CASPIVQGGFVTGELFF
many | TRBJ2-4 | TRBV11-2 | TRBD2 | TGTGCCAGCAGCTTAGCGGGGGGTATTGGAGCCAAAAACATTCAGTACTTC | CASSLAGGIGAKNIQYF
many | TRBJ2-2 | TRBV11-2 | - | TGTGCCAGCAGCAACCCTTGGAACACCGGGGAGCTGTTTTTT | CASSNPWNTGELFF
- | TRBJ1-2 | TRBV6-1 | - | TGTGCCAGCAACGACGTACAGGTCTATGGCTACACCTTC | CASNDVQVYGYTF
many | TRBJ1-1 | TRBV12-3/TRBV12-4 | - | TGTGCCAGCAGTCGACAGGCTTACACTGAAGCTTTCTTT | CASSRQAYTEAFF